This entry features one T cell receptor beta chain sequence. Antigen specificity is unknown. The data were taken from a study of shared clonotypes between healthy human individuals. Findings of the study overall: Memory subsets generally showed lower estimated richness than naive subsets.

Deletions cut 7 bases from V and 2 bases from J, with 8 bases between. The CDR3 consists of 13 residues. Germline-derived CDR1 and CDR2 are MDHEN and SYDVKM. Repertoires were generated with immunoSEQ multiplex PCR, while TCRdb's copy carries only in-frame clones and drops some. The sample shows 980,000 or so clones, around 80% of them seen only once. The TCR originated in a man aged 18 to 29 in good health. The rearrangement uses TRBV28 and TRBJ2-2; D unresolved. Sequencing used memory CD4+ T cells sorted from blood. Noted subset: CD45RA-negative fraction. The CDR3 loop reads CASTGTNTGELFF. The CDR3 nucleotides read TGTGCCAGCACAGGAACCAACACCGGGGAGCTGTTTTTT. Looking up the rest from reference TRBV28 and TRBJ2-2 gives the full variable domain: DVKVTQSSRYLVKRTGEKVFLECVQDMDHENMFWYRQDPGLGLRLIYFSYDVKMKEKGDIPEGYSVSREKKERFSLILESASTNQTSMYLCASTGTNTGELFFGEGSRLTVL.